A single sample gave rise to the 16 T cell receptor beta chains below, sequenced in a study of CD8 T cells in ankylosing spondylitis. General study points: Under 10 highly homologous variants formed a TCR beta motif that appeared characteristic of ankylosing spondylitis blood.

These receptors are not linked to any known antigen. MiXCR, applied by TCRdb to the 5' RACE reads, yields one record per CDR3 protein. The sample has around 220,000 distinct CDR3 sequences, about 18% seen once. Input material: blood, either unsorted or a sorted T cell fraction (not recorded which). These receptors all stem from a male donor with ankylosing spondylitis.

This clonotype was observed a few times. This chain connects TRBV9 to TRBJ2-1; D might be TRBD1 or TRBD2, each matching 5 bases. CDR1 is SGDLS and CDR2 is YYNGEE in the germline V gene. V was trimmed by 0 bases and J by 4 bases, leaving 11 bases between them. The CDR3 has 15 amino acids. CDR3 DNA: TGTGCCAGCAGCGTAGGGGGCAGCGGATACAATGAGCAGTTCTTC. This gives the protein CASSVGGSGYNEQFF.

This clonotype was observed a single time. V and J are TRBV2 and TRBJ2-7, with D unclear. V lost 2 bases and J 6 bases, leaving 11 bases between the germline ends. This CDR3 is built from 13 residues. Germline V gives CDR1 SNHLY, CDR2 FYNNEI. The chain's CDR3 is CASSEPWVGEQYF. In DNA form, the CDR3 reads TGTGCCAGCAGTGAACCTTGGGTTGGCGAGCAGTACTTC.

The V and J genes are TRBV7-6 and TRBJ2-1; D possibly corresponds to TRBD1 (6 bases). V lost 2 bases and J 4 bases, leaving 18 bases between the germline ends. The CDR3 runs 17 residues. Germline lookup yields CDR1 SGHVS and CDR2 FNYEAQ. The CDR3 DNA is TGTGCCAGCAGCTTAATAATAGGAGACAGGTCTTACAATGAGCAGTTCTTC. It is translated as CASSLIIGDRSYNEQFF.

The chain joins TRBV12-3 or TRBV12-4 to TRBJ1-3; D is unresolved. V was trimmed by 6 bases and J by 3 bases, leaving 6 bases between them. The CDR3 totals 12 residues. In DNA form, the CDR3 reads TGTGCCAGCAGCCCCTATGGAAACACCATATATTTT. This translates into CASSPYGNTIYF.

This clonotype has just a few counts. This chain links TRBV28 with TRBJ2-3, with D tentatively TRBD1 (6 bases). The CDR3 is 20 amino acids. Germline-derived CDR1 and CDR2 are MDHEN and SYDVKM. V lost 4 bases and J lost 5, with 31 bases in between. CDR3 sequence reads: CASSSYPTWAEVLGGDTQYF. CDR3 sequence (DNA): TGTGCCAGCAGTTCCTACCCGACTTGGGCGGAAGTCCTAGGGGGAGATACGCAGTATTTT.

A word on this clonotype: At one boundary the junction diverges from the germline segment, which might be a read error. This CDR3 is CASSDTMGGSPIHF. In DNA, the CDR3 is TGTGCCAGCAGCGACACCATGGGGGGATCACCCATCCACTTT. This chain joins TRBV7-9 and TRBJ1-6; TRBD1 might be the D (5 bases). The germline V gene encodes CDR1 SEHNR and CDR2 FQNEAQ (reference sequence). CDR3 size: 14 residues.

Note on this clonotype: A much larger clonotype is one base distant, so this may be a read error. The conserved final phenylalanine or tryptophan is absent from the CDR3, which likely points to a read error. The V gene is TRBV12-3 or TRBV12-4, the J gene TRBJ1-1; D not certain. The ends were cut back, 2 bases at V and 0 bases at J, with 7 bases in the middle. The CDR3 is 14 amino acids. This CDR3 reads CASSLIGLNTEAFL. DNA of the CDR3: TGTGCCAGCAGTTTAATAGGATTGAACACTGAAGCTTTCCTT.

This clonotype appeared a few times. The genes are TRBV12-3 or TRBV12-4 and TRBJ1-5, with TRBD1 identical over 7 bases. CDR3 length: 14 residues. Trimming removed 3 bases from V and 9 bases from J; junction bases left unmatched: 8. The CDR3 spells CASSFGQGEWPQHF. The CDR3 nucleotides are TGTGCCAGCAGTTTTGGTCAGGGGGAATGGCCCCAGCATTTT.

The rearrangement uses TRBV29-1 and TRBJ2-2; D tentatively fits TRBD1 or TRBD2 (5 bases each). V lost 6 bases and J 4 bases, leaving 12 bases between the germline ends. In germline, CDR1 is SQVTM, CDR2 ANQGSEA. The length of the CDR3 is 13 residues. CDR3 sequence (DNA): TGCAGCGTCGAAAGGGACGGCACCGGGGAGCTGTTTTTT. Protein: CSVERDGTGELFF.

This clonotype came up a few times. V is TRBV4-1 and J is TRBJ2-7; a weak D match, TRBD2 (6 bases). CDR3 length: 16 amino acids. Germline lookup yields CDR1 MGHRA and CDR2 YSYEKL. Trimming took 4 bases from V and 1 from J, leaving 17 bases between them. The CDR3 coding sequence is TGCGCCAGCAGCCCCCAGCAGGAGGGGAGGTCCTACGAGCAGTACTTC. Its protein product is CASSPQQEGRSYEQYF.

This clonotype was recorded a few times. The chain joins TRBV7-2 to TRBJ2-7; D remains ambiguous. This CDR3 has 15 residues. Germline CDR1 is SGHTA and CDR2 is FQGNSA. Deletions cut 1 base from V and 0 bases from J, with 10 bases between. The DNA for the CDR3 is TGTGCCAGCAGCTTAGGTTGGATAAGCTCCTACGAGCAGTACTTC. This encodes CASSLGWISSYEQYF.

At least ten counts were recorded for this clonotype. V and J are TRBV9 and TRBJ2-7; either TRBD1 or TRBD2 may supply D (6 bases each). Trimming took off 5 bases at V and 0 bases at J, with 9 bases between the two ends. This CDR3 spans 13 amino acids. CDR1 is SGDLS, CDR2 YYNGEE, per germline. The CDR3 is CASSAGHSYEQYF. The CDR3 DNA reads TGTGCCAGCAGTGCGGGACACTCCTACGAGCAGTACTTC.

The chain couples TRBV6-1 to TRBJ1-1, with D possibly TRBD1 on 6 matching bases. V dropped 6 bases and J dropped 3 bases, with 17 bases sitting between them. The CDR3 length is 15 residues. From germline, CDR1 is MNHNS and CDR2 SASEGT. The CDR3 here is CASSVTGYGDTEAFF. In DNA, the CDR3 is TGTGCCAGCAGCGTCACAGGGTATGGGGACACTGAAGCTTTCTTT.

In this sample, this clonotype turned up a few times. V and J are TRBV9 and TRBJ2-7; D remains ambiguous. With 0 bases removed from V and 1 base from J, the gap between germline ends came to 11 bases. Germline values: CDR1 SGDLS, CDR2 YYNGEE. The CDR3 has 15 amino acids. CDR3 nucleotides: TGTGCCAGCAGCGTAGGGCCGGTCGGGTCCTACGAGCAGTACTTC. Translating it yields CASSVGPVGSYEQYF.

At least ten counts were recorded for this clonotype. The chain is built from TRBV3-1 and TRBJ2-7, with D possibly matching TRBD2 (5 bases). The germline CDR1 and CDR2 sequences are LGHDT and YNNKEL (reference sequence). The CDR3 totals 13 residues. V was clipped by 6 bases and J by 2 bases, with 11 bases between them. This CDR3 is CASRPGGTYEQYF. The CDR3 DNA is TGTGCCAGCAGGCCAGGAGGAACCTACGAGCAGTACTTC.

V usage is TRBV3-1 and J usage is TRBJ2-3; no definite D call. This CDR3 comprises 16 residues. V was trimmed by 4 bases and J by 0 bases, leaving 14 bases between them. Germline V lookup: CDR1 LGHDT, CDR2 YNNKEL (reference sequence). The CDR3 nucleotides read TGTGCCAGCAGCCTGGCACTCCAGACTAGCACAGATACGCAGTATTTT. It specifies CASSLALQTSTDTQYF.